These 26 T cell receptor beta chains came from one sample sequenced in a study of control samples from healthy donors and cancer patients. Libraries were prepared by immunoSEQ multiplex PCR; TCRdb keeps only in-frame clonotypes and omits some of them. This table holds roughly 120,000 clones, 85% to 90% found once. Sequencing used blood. All receptors derive from a woman aged 50 to 60 in good health.

The chain is built from TRBV15 and TRBJ2-3; 8 bases line up with TRBD2. Trimming removed 0 bases from V and 2 bases from J; junction bases left unmatched: 4. Per the germline V gene, CDR1 is LNHNV and CDR2 is YYDKDF (reference sequence). The CDR3 consists of 16 residues. CDR3 residues: CATSRERGDTTDTQYF. In DNA form, the CDR3 reads TGTGCCACCAGCAGAGAGCGGGGGGACACCACAGATACGCAGTATTTT.

The chain joins TRBV5-6 to TRBJ2-7, with 11 nucleotides matching TRBD1. Germline assignment: CDR1 SGHDT and CDR2 YYEEEE. The V segment lost 3 bases and the J segment 4 bases; nucleotides outside the gene matches: 3. The CDR3 consists of 14 residues. CDR3 amino acids: CASSYGTGGYEQYV. The CDR3 nucleotides are TGTGCCAGCAGCTATGGGACAGGGGGTTACGAGCAGTACGTC.

V gene TRBV5-1 combines with J gene TRBJ2-3, with a tentative D call TRBD1 (6 bases). Germline loops: CDR1 SGHRS, CDR2 YFSETQ. The CDR3 consists of 14 residues. The V end was cut by 6 bases, the J end by 0 bases, with 11 bases between. The CDR3 nucleotides read TGCGCCAGCAACGCCGACAGGAGCACAGATACGCAGTATTTT. This gives the protein CASNADRSTDTQYF.

V gene TRBV6-2 or TRBV6-3 combines with J gene TRBJ2-7; D remains unclear. Germline lookup yields CDR1 MNHEY and CDR2 SVGEGT. V lost 0 bases, J lost 10 bases, and 10 bases lay in between. The CDR3 contains 12 residues. CDR3 amino acids: CASSYSISPQYF. CDR3 DNA: TGTGCCAGCAGTTACTCGATAAGTCCCCAGTACTTC.

The chain has TRBV27 and TRBJ2-2, with 11 nucleotides matching TRBD2. The J segment lost 9 bases and the V segment lost 5 bases, leaving 11 bases of the junction unmatched. Germline V gene data show CDR1 as MNHEY and CDR2 as SMNVEV (reference sequence). This CDR3 is built from 16 residues. Here the CDR3 reads CASSPLLAGGVRELFF. The CDR3 nucleotides are TGTGCCAGCAGTCCCTTGCTAGCGGGGGGTGTCAGGGAGCTGTTTTTT.

The rearrangement links TRBV4-2 to TRBJ1-2; D unresolved. The CDR3 is 15 amino acids. Germline CDR1 LGHNA, CDR2 YNFKEQ. V shed 0 bases and J shed 5 bases, with 13 bases lying between them. The CDR3 loop reads CASSQDFSKEYGYTF. The CDR3 DNA follows: TGTGCCAGCAGCCAAGACTTCAGTAAGGAGTATGGCTACACCTTC.

The chain joins TRBV2 to TRBJ1-1; tentatively, D is TRBD1 (5 bases). Germline CDR1 reads SNHLY; CDR2 reads FYNNEI. The CDR3 consists of 15 residues. Trimming left V 6 bases short and J 4 bases short, with 18 bases between. Written as DNA, the CDR3 is TGTGCCAGCAGCCATCCCCGGGGGATTGTCACTGAAGCTTTCTTT. Protein product: CASSHPRGIVTEAFF.

This rearrangement joins TRBV7-2 to TRBJ2-2, with a weak D call TRBD2 (6 bases). The CDR3 has 17 residues. In germline, CDR1 is SGHTA, CDR2 FQGNSA. The germline V and J ends were trimmed by 7 bases and 5 bases, with 23 bases remaining between them. CDR3 region: CASTLEMRLAITGELFF. The CDR3 coding sequence is TGTGCCAGCACCTTGGAAATGCGTCTAGCGATTACCGGGGAGCTGTTTTTT.

The CDR3 nucleotides are TGTGCCAGCAGCCGGACTAGCGCGGAGACCCAGTACTTC. Its protein is CASSRTSAETQYF. The gene calls are TRBV6-5 and TRBJ2-5, with 9 nucleotides matching TRBD2. Germline trimming cut 6 bases from V and 5 bases from J; bases unmatched to any gene: 4. There are 13 residues in the CDR3. The V gene's germline CDR1 is MNHEY and CDR2 SVGAGI.

The chain combines TRBV9 with TRBJ1-3, with a tentative D call TRBD1 (6 bases). Trimming pared 6 bases from V and 1 base from J, leaving 11 bases between. This CDR3 spans 14 amino acids. Germline V gene sequence: CDR1 SGDLS, CDR2 YYNGEE. For the CDR3, the DNA is TGTGCCAGCAATAAGGGGGGGTCTGGAAACACCATATATTTT. This codes for CASNKGGSGNTIYF. Filled out from reference TRBV9 and TRBJ1-3, the complete variable domain reads DSGVTQTPKHLITATGQRVTLRCSPRSGDLSVYWYQQSLDQGLQFLIQYYNGEERAKGNILERFSAQQFPDLHSELNLSSLELGDSALYFCASNKGGSGNTIYFGEGSWLTVV.

V is TRBV24-1 and J is TRBJ2-5, with unresolved D. V lost 0 bases and J lost 1, with 11 bases in between. Germline V gives CDR1 KGHDR, CDR2 SFDVKD. This CDR3 region has 16 residues. The CDR3 loop is CATSDLHGSAQETQYF. DNA of the CDR3: TGTGCCACCAGTGATTTGCACGGGTCGGCCCAAGAGACCCAGTACTTC.

The rearrangement joins TRBV19 to TRBJ1-1; the D gene is possibly TRBD1 (6 bases). CDR3 length: 14 residues. CDR1 and CDR2 (germline): LNHDA, SQIVND (reference sequence). The V gene lost 6 bases and the J gene lost 0 bases, with 11 bases spanning the gap. The CDR3 sequence: CASSRQVVNTEAFF. In nucleotides, the CDR3 is TGTGCCAGTAGCCGACAGGTTGTGAACACTGAAGCTTTCTTT.

The V call is TRBV6-4, the J call TRBJ2-1, with TRBD1 identical over 7 bases. Losses at the gene ends were 6 bases for V and 7 bases for J; bases not matched to a gene: 6. The CDR3 loop spans 13 amino acids. Germline V gene data show CDR1 as MRHNA and CDR2 as SNTAGT. CDR3 nucleotide sequence: TGTGCCAGCAGCCAAATGACAGGGAATGAGCAGTTCTTC. This gives the protein CASSQMTGNEQFF.

V usage is TRBV4-1 and J usage is TRBJ1-3; D not resolved. V was trimmed by 1 base and J by 0 bases, leaving 13 bases between them. Germline lookup yields CDR1 MGHRA and CDR2 YSYEKL. CDR3 size: 17 residues. CDR3 protein: CASSQVSSWHSGNTIYF. Written as DNA, the CDR3 is TGCGCCAGCAGCCAAGTTTCGAGTTGGCACTCTGGAAACACCATATATTTT.

V and J are TRBV11-2 and TRBJ2-5; D might be TRBD2 (5 bases). The CDR3 length is 16 residues. Germline V lookup: CDR1 SGHAT, CDR2 FQNNGV. Trimming removed 2 bases at V and 2 bases at J, with 15 bases between. CDR3 bases: TGTGCCAGCAGCTTATCGGTGGGAGCGGATCAAGAGACCCAGTACTTC. Its translation is CASSLSVGADQETQYF.

This clone appeared a single time. The gene calls are TRBV3-1 (or the pseudogene TRBV3-2) and TRBJ1-5; a possible D gene is TRBD1 (6 bases). CDR3 length equals 14 residues. CDR1 LGHDT and CDR2 YNNKEL come from the germline V gene (reference sequence). V lost 4 bases and J 1 base, leaving 8 bases between the germline ends. Here the CDR3 DNA reads TGTGCCAGCAGCCTACAGGGAAGCAATCAGCCCCAGCATTTT. Translated, it gives CASSLQGSNQPQHF.

This chain joins TRBV7-8 and TRBJ1-2, with D possibly being TRBD1 (6 bases). The CDR3 contains 14 residues. Trimming removed 5 bases at V and 1 base at J, with 11 bases between. Germline assignment: CDR1 SGHVS and CDR2 FQNEAQ. The CDR3 spells CASSPQGFNYGYTF. The CDR3 nucleotides read TGTGCCAGCAGCCCCCAGGGGTTTAACTATGGCTACACCTTC.

This chain connects TRBV19 to TRBJ1-5; D might be TRBD1 (5 bases). Trimming took off 3 bases at V and 0 bases at J, with 12 bases between the two ends. Germline CDR1 LNHDA, CDR2 SQIVND (reference sequence). CDR3 length: 16 amino acids. The CDR3: CASSIWGTYSNQPQHF. The CDR3 DNA sequence: TGTGCCAGTAGTATTTGGGGCACGTATAGCAATCAGCCCCAGCATTTT.

The chain couples TRBV29-1 to TRBJ1-2; a possible D gene is TRBD1 (6 bases). Trimming stripped 7 bases from V and 4 bases from J, with 16 bases between. CDR1 is SQVTM and CDR2 is ANQGSEA in the germline V gene. This CDR3 has 13 residues. CDR3 sequence: CSAEGGDRYGYTF. The CDR3 DNA reads as TGCAGCGCGGAGGGGGGGGACCGCTATGGCTACACCTTC.

The sample holds a few counts of this clone. The chain carries TRBV7-2 and TRBJ2-7; 9 bases align to TRBD1. Unmatched junction bases numbered 4, after V lost 5 bases and J lost 2 bases. The germline CDR1 and CDR2 sequences are SGHTA and FQGNSA. The CDR3 is 14 amino acids. CDR3 DNA sequence: TGTGCCAGCAGCATAGGGACAGGGACCTACGAGCAGTACGTC. It encodes CASSIGTGTYEQYV.

This sequence joins TRBV5-5 and TRBJ2-1, with D possibly TRBD2 on 6 matching bases. With 3 bases removed from V and 8 bases from J, the gap between germline ends came to 21 bases. CDR1 and CDR2 (germline): SGHKS, YYEKEE (reference sequence). The CDR3 covers 16 residues. The CDR3 loop reads CASSSRRDPYSHEQFF. The CDR3 coding sequence is TGTGCCAGCAGCTCCAGGAGGGACCCTTATAGCCATGAGCAGTTCTTC.

The rearrangement links TRBV29-1 to TRBJ1-6, with D unclear. Germline V gives CDR1 SQVTM, CDR2 ANQGSEA. The ends were cut back, 0 bases at V and 6 bases at J, with 6 bases in the middle. The CDR3 length is 13 residues. Here the CDR3 DNA reads TGCAGCGTTGAAGAAAACAGTAATTCACCCCTCCACTTT. Its translation is CSVEENSNSPLHF.

This clone appeared once. The chain combines TRBV25-1 with TRBJ1-5, with no clear D. Germline CDR1 is MGHDK and CDR2 is SYGVNS. CDR3 length: 13 amino acids. Trimming left V 6 bases short and J 0 bases short, with 6 bases between. This CDR3 is CASSDRSNQPQHF. For the CDR3, the DNA is TGTGCCAGCAGCGACCGTAGCAATCAGCCCCAGCATTTT.

V usage is TRBV5-6 and J usage is TRBJ1-1; the D gene is possibly TRBD1 (6 bases). Germline CDR1 SGHDT, CDR2 YYEEEE. CDR3 length: 12 amino acids. The V end lost 4 bases, the J end lost 8 bases, and 12 bases lay between the germline ends. This chain's CDR3 is CASSPLGTEAFF. CDR3 nucleotides: TGTGCCAGCAGCCCCCTAGGGACAGAAGCTTTCTTT.

This clone came up once. The V gene is TRBV5-4, the J gene TRBJ1-2, with a possible D match to TRBD1 (6 bases). The germline V gene encodes CDR1 SGHNT and CDR2 YYREEE (reference sequence). V was shortened by 0 bases and J by 6 bases, with 15 bases between the two germline ends. CDR3 length: 15 residues. CDR3 loop: CASSLAFRGGDGYTF. The CDR3 nucleotides are TGTGCCAGCAGCTTGGCCTTCAGGGGTGGGGATGGCTACACCTTC.

This clone was counted between two and nine times. The V and J genes are TRBV24-1 and TRBJ2-1; 11 bases fit TRBD2. Germline V gene sequence: CDR1 KGHDR, CDR2 SFDVKD. This CDR3 is built from 17 residues. Trimming cost V 3 bases and J 4 bases; bases outside gene matches: 7. The CDR3 sequence is CATSDATGTSGYNEQFF. The CDR3 DNA reads TGTGCCACCAGTGATGCTACTGGGACTAGCGGATACAATGAGCAGTTCTTC.